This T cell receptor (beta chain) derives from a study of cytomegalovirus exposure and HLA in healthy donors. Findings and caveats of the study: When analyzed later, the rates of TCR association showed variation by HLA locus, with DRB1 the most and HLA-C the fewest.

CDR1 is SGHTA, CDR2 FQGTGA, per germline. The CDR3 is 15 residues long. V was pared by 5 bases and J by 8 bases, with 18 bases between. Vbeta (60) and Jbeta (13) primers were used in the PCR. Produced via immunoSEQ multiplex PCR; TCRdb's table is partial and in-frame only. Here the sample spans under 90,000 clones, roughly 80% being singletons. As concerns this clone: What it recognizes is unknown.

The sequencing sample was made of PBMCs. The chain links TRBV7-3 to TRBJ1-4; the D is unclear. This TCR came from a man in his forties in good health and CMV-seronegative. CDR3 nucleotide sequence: TGTGCCAGCAGCCGCCCGGAAGTGCGGCTCGAAAAACTGTTTTTT. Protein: CASSRPEVRLEKLFF.